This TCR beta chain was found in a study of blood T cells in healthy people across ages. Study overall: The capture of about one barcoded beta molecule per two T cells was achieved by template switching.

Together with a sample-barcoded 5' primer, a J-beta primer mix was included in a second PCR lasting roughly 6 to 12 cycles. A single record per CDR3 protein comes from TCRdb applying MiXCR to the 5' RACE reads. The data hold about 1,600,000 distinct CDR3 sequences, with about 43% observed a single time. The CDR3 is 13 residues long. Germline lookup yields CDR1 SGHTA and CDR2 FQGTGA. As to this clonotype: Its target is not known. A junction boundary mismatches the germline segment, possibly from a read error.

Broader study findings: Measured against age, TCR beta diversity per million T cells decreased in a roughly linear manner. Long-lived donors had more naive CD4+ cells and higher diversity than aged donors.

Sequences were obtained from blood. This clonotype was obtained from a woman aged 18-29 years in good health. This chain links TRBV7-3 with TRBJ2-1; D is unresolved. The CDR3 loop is CTSSLIGDNEQFF. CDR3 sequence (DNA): TGTACCAGCAGCTTAATCGGTGACAATGAGCAGTTCTTC.